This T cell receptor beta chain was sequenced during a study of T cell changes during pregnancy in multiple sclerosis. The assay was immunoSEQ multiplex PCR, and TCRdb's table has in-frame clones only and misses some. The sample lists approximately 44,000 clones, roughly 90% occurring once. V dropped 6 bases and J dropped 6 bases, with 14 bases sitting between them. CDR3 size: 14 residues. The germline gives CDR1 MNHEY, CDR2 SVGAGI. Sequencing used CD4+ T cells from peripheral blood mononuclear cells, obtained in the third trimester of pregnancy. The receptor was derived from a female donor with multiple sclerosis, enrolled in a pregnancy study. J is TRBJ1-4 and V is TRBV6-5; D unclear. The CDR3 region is CASSLRLTDEKLFF. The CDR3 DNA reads TGTGCCAGCAGCTTACGCTTAACGGATGAAAAACTGTTTTTT.